This T cell receptor (beta chain) was identified in a study of blood T cells in healthy people across ages. Broader study findings: Both higher diversity and more naive CD4+ cells marked long-lived donors when set against aged donors.

Staff drew around 10 milliliters of peripheral blood from each donor. Notes on this clonotype: Its target is not known. This may arise from a read error, as a much more abundant clone is one base away. Because the CDR3 is missing its conserved closing phenylalanine or tryptophan, this is likely a read error.

CDR3 length equals 16 residues. Losses at the gene ends were 2 bases for V and 0 bases for J; bases not matched to a gene: 4. Looked up from germline, CDR1 is MNHNS and CDR2 is SASEGT. For the second PCR, which ran for roughly 7 to 11 cycles, a sample-barcoded 5' primer and a J-beta primer mix were used. TCRdb re-analysed the 5' RACE reads in MiXCR, keeping a single row per CDR3 protein. Altogether 800,000 to 950,000 distinct CDR3 sequences are present, 25% to 30% being singletons, with the ten largest covering roughly 10%. The same data also contributed to another study, on T cells of mothers and their children.

This sequence joins TRBV6-1 and TRBJ2-1; TRBD1 matches 7 bases. Sequencing was done on a sample of blood. This TCR came from a middle-aged woman in good health. CDR3 DNA sequence: TGTGCCAGCAGTGAAAATGGGGACAGCTCCTACAATGAGCAGTTCGTC. As protein: CASSENGDSSYNEQFV.